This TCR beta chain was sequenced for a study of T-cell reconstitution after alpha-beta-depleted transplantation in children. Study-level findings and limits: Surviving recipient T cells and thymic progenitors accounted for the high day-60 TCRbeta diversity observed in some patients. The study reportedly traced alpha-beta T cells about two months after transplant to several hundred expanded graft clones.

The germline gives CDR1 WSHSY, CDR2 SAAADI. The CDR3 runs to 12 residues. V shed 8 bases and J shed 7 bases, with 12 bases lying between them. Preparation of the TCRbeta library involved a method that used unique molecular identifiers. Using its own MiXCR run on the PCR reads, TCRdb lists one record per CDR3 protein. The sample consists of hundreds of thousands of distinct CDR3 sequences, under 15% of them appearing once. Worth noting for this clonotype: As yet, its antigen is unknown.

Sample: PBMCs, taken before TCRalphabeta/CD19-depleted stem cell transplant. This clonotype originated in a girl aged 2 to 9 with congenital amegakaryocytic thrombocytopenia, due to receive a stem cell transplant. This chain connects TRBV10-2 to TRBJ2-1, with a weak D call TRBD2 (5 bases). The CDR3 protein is CASAGDLNEQFF. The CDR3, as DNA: TGCGCCAGCGCGGGCGACCTAAATGAGCAGTTCTTC.